The clone carrying this TCR beta chain appeared a single time. The V gene lost 2 bases and the J gene lost 8 bases, with 12 bases spanning the gap. Germline CDR1 reads GTSNPN; CDR2 reads SVGIG (reference sequence). The CDR3 spans 13 residues. TCRdb's copy holds only in-frame clones and misses some; the assay was immunoSEQ multiplex PCR. The table shows 300,000 to 450,000 clones, with 80% to 90% occurring only once. This record belongs to a study of Ad26.COV2.S vaccination and SARS-CoV-2 variants. This sample's treatment: around 19 received Ad26.COV2.S at low or high dose, single or two shots; several received placebo; per-sample allocation not given. Sampling was performed 63 days after the first vaccine or placebo injection.

The origin of this receptor is a person aged 18 to 59 who received the Ad26.COV2.S COVID-19 vaccine or a placebo. The chain combines TRBV30 with TRBJ1-4; D is possibly TRBD1 (6 bases). The sequencing used peripheral blood, collected in a trial of Ad26.COV2.S vaccine versus placebo. This CDR3 reads CAWSSGAEEKLFF. CDR3 nucleotide sequence: TGTGCCTGGAGTTCAGGGGCCGAAGAAAAACTGTTTTTT.